Each of the 22 T cell receptor beta chains below was sequenced from the same sample in a study of fetal regulatory T cell absence and autoimmunity. The assay was immunoSEQ multiplex PCR, and TCRdb's table has in-frame clones only and misses some. The sample has more than 90,000 clones; around 72% are singletons. Sequencing was performed on pancreas tissue. These receptors were collected from a male donor with IPEX syndrome.

This clone was counted only a few times. The CDR3 sequence is CASSLTGTEAFF. The CDR3 DNA is TGCGCCAGCAGCCTAACAGGGACTGAAGCTTTCTTT. This chain joins TRBV4-1 and TRBJ1-1; D possibly corresponds to TRBD1 (6 bases). V was pared by 4 bases and J by 5 bases, with 8 bases between. CDR1 and CDR2 from the germline V gene are MGHRA and YSYEKL. CDR3 length: 12 amino acids.

V gene TRBV6-5 combines with J gene TRBJ1-1; D is perhaps TRBD1 (6 bases). Trimming removed 0 bases at V and 4 bases at J, with 15 bases between. Germline V lookup: CDR1 MNHEY, CDR2 SVGAGI. This CDR3 spans 16 amino acids. The CDR3 reads CASSYSGHPGVTEAFF. The CDR3 DNA is TGTGCCAGCAGTTACTCGGGGCACCCAGGGGTCACTGAAGCTTTCTTT.

This chain joins TRBV6-6 and TRBJ1-5; the match to TRBD1 covers 10 bases. This CDR3 comprises 13 residues. The junction had 1 base not matched to a gene; V was cut back by 6 bases and J by 5 bases. In germline, CDR1 is MNHNY, CDR2 SVGAGI (reference sequence). Written as DNA, the CDR3 is TGTGCCAGCAGGGGACAGGGGTATCAGCCCCAGCATTTT. It is translated as CASRGQGYQPQHF.

The sample holds one count of this clone. The CDR3 nucleotides read TGTGCCAGTAGTATATTCGCGGGAGGCTACGAGCAGTACTTC. Translated: CASSIFAGGYEQYF. The rearrangement joins TRBV19 to TRBJ2-7; 8 positions match TRBD2. Trimming cost V 2 bases and J 3 bases; bases outside gene matches: 3. Germline lookup yields CDR1 LNHDA and CDR2 SQIVND (reference sequence). The CDR3 runs to 14 residues.

The chain uses TRBV7-9 and TRBJ1-1; D gene uncertain. The length of the CDR3 is 17 residues. Trimming took 3 bases from V and 0 from J, leaving 17 bases between them. Germline-derived CDR1 and CDR2 are SEHNR and FQNEAQ (reference sequence). The CDR3 here is CASSLSSAGFMNTEAFF. The CDR3 DNA follows: TGTGCCAGCAGCTTGAGTTCGGCAGGTTTCATGAACACTGAAGCTTTCTTT.

The chain is built from TRBV7-8 and TRBJ2-2; TRBD2 matches at 11 bases. J was trimmed by 4 bases and V by 2 bases; bases with no gene match: 3. Germline CDR1 is SGHVS and CDR2 is FQNEAQ. The CDR3 sequence is 16 residues long. The CDR3, as DNA: TGTGCCAGCAGCTTACTAGCGGGGGGCATCACCGGGGAGCTGTTTTTT. Amino acid sequence: CASSLLAGGITGELFF.

The chain recombines TRBV4-2 with TRBJ2-7; D perhaps matches TRBD2 (6 bases). CDR1 LGHNA and CDR2 YNFKEQ come from the germline V gene. Trimming stripped 1 base from V and 0 bases from J, with 13 bases between. This CDR3 has 16 residues. CDR3 sequence reads: CASSQGASADSYEQYF. The CDR3 region has the DNA TGTGCCAGCAGCCAAGGGGCTAGCGCCGACTCCTACGAGCAGTACTTC.

CDR3 in DNA: TGTGCCTGGAGTGTAGTCTCAGGGATCCGCTCTGGAAACACCATATATTTT. As protein: CAWSVVSGIRSGNTIYF. The gene calls are TRBV30 and TRBJ1-3; D may be TRBD1 (5 bases). Per germline, CDR1 GTSNPN and CDR2 SVGIG (reference sequence). Trimming removed 0 bases from V and 0 bases from J, with 15 bases in between. The CDR3 covers 17 residues.

This clone came up a few times. The rearrangement joins TRBV9 to TRBJ1-2; D is uncertain. V lost 0 bases to trimming and J lost 6 bases, with 12 bases between them. Germline CDR1 and CDR2: SGDLS and YYNGEE. The CDR3 spans 14 residues. DNA of the CDR3: TGTGCCAGCAGCGTAGCCAGCGTCGGGGATGGCTACACCTTC. Protein: CASSVASVGDGYTF.

The gene calls are TRBV30 and TRBJ2-5; D not resolved. The CDR3 contains 14 residues. The V end lost 0 bases, the J end lost 5 bases, and 13 bases lay between the germline ends. The V gene's germline CDR1 is GTSNPN and CDR2 SVGIG (reference sequence). This chain's CDR3 is CAWSVWGRQETQYF. CDR3 nucleotide sequence: TGTGCCTGGAGTGTATGGGGTCGGCAGGAGACCCAGTACTTC.

This clone has only one observation. This sequence joins TRBV9 and TRBJ2-1, with a weak D call TRBD2 (6 bases). CDR1 is SGDLS and CDR2 is YYNGEE in the germline V gene. This CDR3 has 14 residues. The V and J ends lost 4 bases and 9 bases respectively, with 17 bases between them. The CDR3 bases are TGTGCCAGCAGCCCGGGGACTTCTACCTCTGAGCAGTTCTTC. Protein sequence: CASSPGTSTSEQFF.

This clone was observed a handful of times. The rearrangement joins TRBV9 to TRBJ2-1; 14 bases are a match to TRBD2. V was pared by 3 bases and J by 9 bases, with 5 bases of the junction left unmatched. Germline V CDR1 and CDR2: SGDLS, YYNGEE. The CDR3 covers 15 residues. The CDR3: CASSGTSGRRTEQFF. CDR3 in DNA: TGTGCCAGCAGCGGGACTAGCGGGAGGAGGACTGAGCAGTTCTTC.

This clone was detected a few times. The rearrangement joins TRBV7-2 to TRBJ1-6, with 9 bases matching TRBD1. Per germline, CDR1 SGHTA and CDR2 FQGNSA. This CDR3 is 15 amino acids long. Trimming removed 5 bases from V and 7 bases from J; junction bases left unmatched: 6. The CDR3 here is CASSVTGGVNSPLHF. In DNA form, the CDR3 reads TGTGCCAGCAGCGTAACAGGGGGCGTGAATTCACCCCTCCACTTT.

V and J are TRBV27 and TRBJ2-5; D not resolved. The CDR3 spans 16 residues. Trimming left V 6 bases short and J 5 bases short, with 22 bases between. CDR1 is MNHEY and CDR2 is SMNVEV in the germline V gene (reference sequence). The CDR3 DNA sequence: TGTGCCAGCAGACCCGGGCCTCCCCTTTCCGGTGAGACCCAGTACTTC. Translation: CASRPGPPLSGETQYF.

This clone came up a few times. The chain has TRBV5-4 and TRBJ1-1; D unclear. V lost 4 bases and J lost 1, with 5 bases in between. CDR3 length: 12 residues. CDR1 is SGHNT and CDR2 is YYREEE in the germline V gene (reference sequence). The CDR3 region has the DNA TGTGCCAGCAGCCGACAGAACACTGAAGCTTTCTTT. This translates into CASSRQNTEAFF.

There are a few counts of this clone. The chain has TRBV5-1 and TRBJ1-5, with D maybe TRBD1 (6 bases). Per the germline V gene, CDR1 is SGHRS and CDR2 is YFSETQ. V was clipped by 1 base and J by 0 bases, with 8 bases between them. The CDR3 extends over 15 amino acids. CDR3 in DNA: TGCGCCAGCAGCTTGTCGGGACATAGCAATCAGCCCCAGCATTTT. It translates to CASSLSGHSNQPQHF. Supplemented by reference TRBV5-1 and TRBJ1-5, the full variable domain reads KAGVTQTPRYLIKTRGQQVTLSCSPISGHRSVSWYQQTPGQGLQFLFEYFSETQRNKGNFPGRFSGRQFSNSRSEMNVSTLELGDSALYLCASSLSGHSNQPQHFGDGTRLSIL.

The CDR3 loop is CASSLARGTGGYSNQPQHF. The DNA of the CDR3 is TGTGCCAGCAGCTTAGCCAGGGGGACAGGGGGCTATAGCAATCAGCCCCAGCATTTT. The chain employs TRBV7-9 and TRBJ1-5; 12 bases line up with TRBD1. Germline-derived CDR1 and CDR2 are SEHNR and FQNEAQ (reference sequence). V was clipped by 0 bases and J by 0 bases; unmatched bases: 6. The CDR3 is 19 amino acids. Supplemented by reference TRBV7-9 and TRBJ1-5, the full variable domain reads DTGVSQNPRHKITKRGQNVTFRCDPISEHNRLYWYRQTLGQGPEFLTYFQNEAQLEKSRLLSDRFSAERPKGSFSTLEIQRTEQGDSAMYLCASSLARGTGGYSNQPQHFGDGTRLSIL.

This chain connects TRBV11-3 to TRBJ2-1; D tentatively reads TRBD1 or TRBD2 (5 bases each). Trimming took 3 bases from V and 16 from J, leaving 16 bases between them. This CDR3 spans 12 amino acids. Germline V gene sequence: CDR1 SGHNT, CDR2 YENEEA. CDR3: CASSLFGASNFF. The CDR3 DNA reads TGTGCCAGCAGCTTGTTTGGGGCTAGCAATTTCTTC. The whole variable domain, filled in from reference TRBV11-3 and TRBJ2-1, reads EAGVVQSPRYKIIEKKQPVAFWCNPISGHNTLYWYLQNLGQGPELLIRYENEEAVDDSQLPKDRFSAERLKGVDSTLKIQPAELGDSAVYLCASSLFGASNFFGPGTRLTVL.

This clone was seen a single time. The chain combines TRBV7-2 with TRBJ2-7, with TRBD1 matching over 11 bases. The germline V gene encodes CDR1 SGHTA and CDR2 FQGNSA. V lost 5 bases to trimming and J lost 3 bases; unmatched junction nucleotides: 6. This CDR3 has 15 residues. The CDR3 reads CASSPVGTGGYEQYF. CDR3 nucleotides: TGTGCCAGCAGCCCGGTAGGGACAGGGGGCTACGAGCAGTACTTC. The full variable domain, in which reference TRBV7-2 and TRBJ2-7 provide the parts outside the CDR3, is GAGVSQSPSNKVTEKGKDVELRCDPISGHTALYWYRQSLGQGLEFLIYFQGNSAPDKSGLPSDRFSAERTGGSVSTLTIQRTQQEDSAVYLCASSPVGTGGYEQYFGPGTRLTVT.

The chain has TRBV6-5 and TRBJ1-2; 7 nucleotides line up with TRBD1. Germline loops: CDR1 MNHEY, CDR2 SVGAGI. The CDR3 length is 12 residues. Trimming took 4 bases from V and 7 from J; bases not matched to a gene: 3. CDR3 residues: CASSSGQIGYTF. As DNA, the CDR3 is TGTGCCAGCAGTTCGGGACAGATTGGCTACACCTTC.

The CDR3 DNA is TGTGCCAGCAGCCGGGACAGCTCCTACGAGCAGTACTTC. Encoded protein: CASSRDSSYEQYF. V and J are TRBV11-2 and TRBJ2-7; 7 nucleotides align to TRBD1. V gave up 5 bases and J gave up 0 bases; unmatched junction bases: 1. The CDR3 extends over 13 amino acids. Germline CDR1 is SGHAT and CDR2 is FQNNGV.

V usage is TRBV5-4 and J usage is TRBJ1-1; 7 nucleotides align to TRBD1. V shed 0 bases and J 1 base; nucleotides not matched to a gene: 0. The CDR3 sequence is 14 residues long. Germline CDR1 reads SGHNT; CDR2 reads YYREEE (reference sequence). The CDR3 region is CASSLGTGNTEAFF. In nucleotides, the CDR3 is TGTGCCAGCAGCTTGGGGACAGGGAACACTGAAGCTTTCTTT. The variable domain in full, with the rest retrieved from reference TRBV5-4 and TRBJ1-1, is ETGVTQSPTHLIKTRGQQVTLRCSSQSGHNTVSWYQQALGQGPQFIFQYYREEENGRGNFPPRFSGLQFPNYSSELNVNALELDDSALYLCASSLGTGNTEAFFGQGTRLTVV.